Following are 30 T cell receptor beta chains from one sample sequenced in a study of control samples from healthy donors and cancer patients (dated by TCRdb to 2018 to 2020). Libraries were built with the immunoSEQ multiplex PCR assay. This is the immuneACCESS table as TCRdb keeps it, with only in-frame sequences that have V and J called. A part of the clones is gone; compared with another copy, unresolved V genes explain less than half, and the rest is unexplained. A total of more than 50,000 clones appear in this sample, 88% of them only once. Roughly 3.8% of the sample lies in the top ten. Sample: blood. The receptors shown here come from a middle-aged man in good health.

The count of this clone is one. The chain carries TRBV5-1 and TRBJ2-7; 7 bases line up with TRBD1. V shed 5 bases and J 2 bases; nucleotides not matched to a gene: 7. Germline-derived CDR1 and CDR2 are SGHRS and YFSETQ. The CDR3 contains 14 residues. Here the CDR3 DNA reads TGCGCCAGCAGGCGTCAGGGGGAGACCTACGAGCAGTACTTC. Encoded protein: CASRRQGETYEQYF. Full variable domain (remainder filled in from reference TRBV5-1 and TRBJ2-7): KAGVTQTPRYLIKTRGQQVTLSCSPISGHRSVSWYQQTPGQGLQFLFEYFSETQRNKGNFPGRFSGRQFSNSRSEMNVSTLELGDSALYLCASRRQGETYEQYFGPGTRLTVT.

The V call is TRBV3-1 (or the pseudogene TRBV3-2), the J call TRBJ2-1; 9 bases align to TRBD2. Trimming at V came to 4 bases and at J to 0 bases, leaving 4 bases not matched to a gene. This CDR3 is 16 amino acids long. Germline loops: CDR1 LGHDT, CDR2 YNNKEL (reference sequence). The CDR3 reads CASSLYSGSSYNEQFF. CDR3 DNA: TGTGCCAGCAGCCTCTATAGCGGGAGCTCCTACAATGAGCAGTTCTTC.

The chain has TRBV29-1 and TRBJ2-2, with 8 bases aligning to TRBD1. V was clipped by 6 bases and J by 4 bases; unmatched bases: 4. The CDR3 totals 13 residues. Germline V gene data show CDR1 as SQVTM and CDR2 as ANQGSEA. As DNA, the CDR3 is TGCAGCGTCAGGGGGCCCATCACCGGGGAGCTGTTTTTT. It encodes CSVRGPITGELFF.

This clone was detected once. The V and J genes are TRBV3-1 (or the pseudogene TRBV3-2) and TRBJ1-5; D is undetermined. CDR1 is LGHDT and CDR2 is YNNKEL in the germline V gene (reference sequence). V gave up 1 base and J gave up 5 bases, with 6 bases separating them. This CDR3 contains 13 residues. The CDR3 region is CASSQGGHQPQHF. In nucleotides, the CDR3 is TGTGCCAGCAGCCAAGGCGGGCATCAGCCCCAGCATTTT.

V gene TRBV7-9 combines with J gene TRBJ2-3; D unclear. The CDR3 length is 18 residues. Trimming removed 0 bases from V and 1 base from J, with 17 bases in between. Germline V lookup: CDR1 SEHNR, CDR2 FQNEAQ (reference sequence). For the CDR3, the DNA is TGTGCCAGCAGCTTAGCTGGAGCCCTATATAAACGCACAGATACGCAGTATTTT. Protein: CASSLAGALYKRTDTQYF. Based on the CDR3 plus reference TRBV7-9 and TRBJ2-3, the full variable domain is DTGVSQNPRHKITKRGQNVTFRCDPISEHNRLYWYRQTLGQGPEFLTYFQNEAQLEKSRLLSDRFSAERPKGSFSTLEIQRTEQGDSAMYLCASSLAGALYKRTDTQYFGPGTRLTVL.

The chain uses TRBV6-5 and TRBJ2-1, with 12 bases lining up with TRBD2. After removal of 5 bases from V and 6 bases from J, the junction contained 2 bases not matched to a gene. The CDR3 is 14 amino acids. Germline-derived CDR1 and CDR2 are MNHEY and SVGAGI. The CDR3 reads CASSRLAGANEQFF. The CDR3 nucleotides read TGTGCCAGCAGTCGACTAGCGGGAGCCAATGAGCAGTTCTTC.

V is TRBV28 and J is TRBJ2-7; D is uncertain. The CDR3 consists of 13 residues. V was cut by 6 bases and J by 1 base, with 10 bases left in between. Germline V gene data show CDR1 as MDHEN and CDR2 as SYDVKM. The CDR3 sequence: CASRLEGSYEQYF. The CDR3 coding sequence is TGTGCCAGCAGGCTTGAAGGGTCCTACGAGCAGTACTTC.

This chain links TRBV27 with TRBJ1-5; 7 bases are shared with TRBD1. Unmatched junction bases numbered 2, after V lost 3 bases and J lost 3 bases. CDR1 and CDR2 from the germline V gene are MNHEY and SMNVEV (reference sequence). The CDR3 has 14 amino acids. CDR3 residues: CASSLDRFNQPQHF. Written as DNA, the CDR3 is TGTGCCAGCAGTTTGGACAGGTTCAATCAGCCCCAGCATTTT.

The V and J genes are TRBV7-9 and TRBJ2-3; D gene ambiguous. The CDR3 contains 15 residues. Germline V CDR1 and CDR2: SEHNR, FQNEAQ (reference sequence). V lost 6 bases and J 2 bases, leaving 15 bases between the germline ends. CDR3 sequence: CASSQVGLPTDTQYF. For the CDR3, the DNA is TGTGCCAGCAGTCAAGTGGGGTTACCCACAGATACGCAGTATTTT.

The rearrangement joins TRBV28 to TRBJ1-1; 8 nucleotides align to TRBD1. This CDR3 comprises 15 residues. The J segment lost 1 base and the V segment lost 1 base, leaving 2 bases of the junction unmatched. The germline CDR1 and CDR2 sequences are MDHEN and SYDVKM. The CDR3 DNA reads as TGTGCCAGCAGTTTATACGGGACAGGGAACACTGAAGCTTTCTTT. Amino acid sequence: CASSLYGTGNTEAFF.

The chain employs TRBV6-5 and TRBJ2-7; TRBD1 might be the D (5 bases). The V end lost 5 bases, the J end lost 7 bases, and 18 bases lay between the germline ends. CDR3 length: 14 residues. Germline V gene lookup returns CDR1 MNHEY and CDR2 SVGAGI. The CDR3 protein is CASSPTVASREQYF. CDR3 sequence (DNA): TGTGCCAGCAGTCCGACAGTAGCATCGCGGGAGCAGTACTTC.

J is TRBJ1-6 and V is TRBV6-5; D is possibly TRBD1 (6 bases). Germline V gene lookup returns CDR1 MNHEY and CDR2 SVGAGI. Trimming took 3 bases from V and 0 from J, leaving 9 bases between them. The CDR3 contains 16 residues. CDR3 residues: CASSYWTDSYNSPLHF. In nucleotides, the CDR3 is TGTGCCAGCAGTTATTGGACAGACTCCTATAATTCACCCCTCCACTTT.

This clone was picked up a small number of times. The CDR3 coding sequence is TGTGCCATGATGACCGGGACGGATCCCGATCAGCCCCAGCATTTT. Protein sequence: CAMMTGTDPDQPQHF. The chain combines TRBV28 with TRBJ1-5, with D possibly TRBD1 on 5 matching bases. V dropped 10 bases and J dropped 5 bases, with 21 bases sitting between them. CDR3 size: 15 residues. Germline V gene lookup returns CDR1 MDHEN and CDR2 SYDVKM.

For the CDR3, the DNA is TGTGCCAGCTCACCGGGACAGTCGAACACTGAAGCTTTCTTT. Residues: CASSPGQSNTEAFF. J is TRBJ1-1 and V is TRBV18; 7 bases line up with TRBD1. Unmatched junction bases numbered 2, after V lost 3 bases and J lost 1 base. From germline, CDR1 is KGHSH and CDR2 LQKENI. The CDR3 has 14 residues.

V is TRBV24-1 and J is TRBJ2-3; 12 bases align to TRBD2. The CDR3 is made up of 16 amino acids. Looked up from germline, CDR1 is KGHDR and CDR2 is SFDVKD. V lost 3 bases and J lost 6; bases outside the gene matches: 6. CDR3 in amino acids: CATSDAASGRADTQYF. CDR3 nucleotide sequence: TGTGCCACCAGTGATGCGGCTAGCGGGAGGGCTGATACGCAGTATTTT.

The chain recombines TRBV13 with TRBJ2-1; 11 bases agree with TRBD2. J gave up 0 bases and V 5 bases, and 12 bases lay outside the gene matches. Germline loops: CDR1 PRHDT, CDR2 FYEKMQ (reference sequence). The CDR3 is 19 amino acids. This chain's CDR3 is CASSPQGGLAVSSYNEQFF. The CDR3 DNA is TGTGCCAGCAGCCCCCAAGGGGGACTAGCGGTAAGCTCCTACAATGAGCAGTTCTTC.

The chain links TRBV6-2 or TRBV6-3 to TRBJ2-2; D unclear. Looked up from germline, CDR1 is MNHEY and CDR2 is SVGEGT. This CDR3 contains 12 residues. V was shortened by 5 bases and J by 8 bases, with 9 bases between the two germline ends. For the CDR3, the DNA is TGTGCCAGCAGTCCCCGAGTAGGGGAGCTGTTTTTT. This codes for CASSPRVGELFF.

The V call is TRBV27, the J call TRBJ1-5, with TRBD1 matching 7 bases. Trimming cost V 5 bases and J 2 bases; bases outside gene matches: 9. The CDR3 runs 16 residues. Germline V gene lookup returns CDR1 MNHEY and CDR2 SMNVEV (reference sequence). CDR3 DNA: TGTGCCAGCAGTCGCCACCAGGGGGACGGCAATCAGCCCCAGCATTTT. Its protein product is CASSRHQGDGNQPQHF.

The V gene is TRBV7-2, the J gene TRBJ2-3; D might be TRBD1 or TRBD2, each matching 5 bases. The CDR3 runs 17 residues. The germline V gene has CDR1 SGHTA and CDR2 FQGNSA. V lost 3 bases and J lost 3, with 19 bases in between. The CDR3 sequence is CASSLGAGSPRTDTQYF. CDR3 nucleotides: TGTGCCAGCAGCTTGGGAGCAGGGTCCCCAAGGACAGATACGCAGTATTTT.

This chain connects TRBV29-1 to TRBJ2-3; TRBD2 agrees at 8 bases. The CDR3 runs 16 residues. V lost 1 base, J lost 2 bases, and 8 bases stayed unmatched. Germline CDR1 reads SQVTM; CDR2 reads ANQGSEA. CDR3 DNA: TGCAGCGTTGAAGGGTGGGTAGCGGGACTCACAGATACGCAGTATTTT. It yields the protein CSVEGWVAGLTDTQYF.

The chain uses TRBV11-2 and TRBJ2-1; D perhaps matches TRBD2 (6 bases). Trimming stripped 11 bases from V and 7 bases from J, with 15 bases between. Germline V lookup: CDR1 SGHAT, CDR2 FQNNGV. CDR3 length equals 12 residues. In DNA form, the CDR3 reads TGTGCCTCGGGCGGGGTTGGGAATGAGCAGTTCTTC. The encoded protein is CASGGVGNEQFF.

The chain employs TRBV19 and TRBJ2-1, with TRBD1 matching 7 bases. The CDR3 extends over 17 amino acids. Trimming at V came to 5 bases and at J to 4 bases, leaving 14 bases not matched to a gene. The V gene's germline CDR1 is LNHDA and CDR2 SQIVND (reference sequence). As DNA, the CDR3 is TGTGCCAGTAGTCAAAGAACTACAGGGGTGATATACAATGAGCAGTTCTTC. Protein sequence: CASSQRTTGVIYNEQFF.

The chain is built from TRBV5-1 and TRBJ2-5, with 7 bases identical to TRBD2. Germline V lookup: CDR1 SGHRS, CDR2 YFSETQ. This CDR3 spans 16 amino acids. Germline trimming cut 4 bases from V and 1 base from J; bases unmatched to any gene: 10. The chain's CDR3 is CASSQMAGATQETQYF. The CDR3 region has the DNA TGCGCCAGCAGCCAGATGGCGGGAGCGACCCAAGAGACCCAGTACTTC.

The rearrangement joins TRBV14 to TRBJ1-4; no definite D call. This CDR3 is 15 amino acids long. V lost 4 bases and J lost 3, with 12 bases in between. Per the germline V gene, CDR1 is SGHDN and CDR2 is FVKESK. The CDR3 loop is CASSPLGGPNEKLFF. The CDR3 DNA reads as TGTGCCAGCAGCCCCCTCGGAGGCCCTAATGAAAAACTGTTTTTT.

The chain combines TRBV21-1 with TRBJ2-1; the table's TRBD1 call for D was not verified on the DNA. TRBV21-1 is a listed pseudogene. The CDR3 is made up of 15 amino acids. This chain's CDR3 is CASPHRAAQGHEQFF. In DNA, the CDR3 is TGTGCCAGCCCCCACAGGGCGGCCCAAGGTCATGAGCAGTTCTTC.

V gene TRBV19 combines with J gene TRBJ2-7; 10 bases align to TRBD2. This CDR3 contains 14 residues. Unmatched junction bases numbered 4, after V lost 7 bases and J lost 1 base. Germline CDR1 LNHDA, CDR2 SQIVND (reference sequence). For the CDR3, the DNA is TGTGCCAGTACCTTGACTAGCGGGTCCTACGAGCAGTACTTC. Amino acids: CASTLTSGSYEQYF.

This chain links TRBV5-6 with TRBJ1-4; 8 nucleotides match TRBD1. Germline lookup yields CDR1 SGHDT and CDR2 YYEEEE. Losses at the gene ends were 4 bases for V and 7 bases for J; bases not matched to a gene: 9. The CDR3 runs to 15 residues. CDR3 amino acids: CASSTLTGVAEKLFF. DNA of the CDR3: TGTGCCAGCAGCACTTTGACAGGGGTGGCTGAAAAACTGTTTTTT.

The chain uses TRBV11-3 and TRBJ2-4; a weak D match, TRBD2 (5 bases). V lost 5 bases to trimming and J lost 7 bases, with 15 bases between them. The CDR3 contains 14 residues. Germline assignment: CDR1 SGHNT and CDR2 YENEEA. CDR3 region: CASSPPEGRNIQYF. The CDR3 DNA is TGTGCCAGCAGCCCACCAGAGGGCAGGAACATTCAGTACTTC.

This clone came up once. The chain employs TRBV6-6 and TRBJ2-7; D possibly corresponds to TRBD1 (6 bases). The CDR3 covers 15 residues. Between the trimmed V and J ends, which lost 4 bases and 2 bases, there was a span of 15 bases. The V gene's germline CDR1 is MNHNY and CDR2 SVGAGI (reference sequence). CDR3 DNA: TGTGCCAGCAGTTCCCCCCCGGACAGCACCTACGAGCAGTACTTC. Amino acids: CASSSPPDSTYEQYF.

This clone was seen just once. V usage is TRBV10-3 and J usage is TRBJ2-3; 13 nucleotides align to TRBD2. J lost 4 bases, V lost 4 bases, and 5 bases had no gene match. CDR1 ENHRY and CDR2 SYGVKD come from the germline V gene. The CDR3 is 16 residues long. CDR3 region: CAISGGLAGAADTQYF. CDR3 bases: TGTGCCATCAGTGGTGGACTAGCGGGAGCTGCAGATACGCAGTATTTT.